The present T cell receptor beta chain was sequenced within a study of OX40 agonist ivuxolimab in advanced cancers. Background on the study: Previous treatment with anti-PD-1, anti-PD-L1 or anti-CTLA-4 therapy was allowed; 40% had received some.

With regard to this clone: Its specificity is not known.

Repertoires were generated with immunoSEQ multiplex PCR, while TCRdb's copy carries only in-frame clones and drops some. The sample records 95,000 to 100,000 clones, roughly 93% being singletons. Overall study findings and caveats: Individuals who were partial responders at 0.1-3.0 mg/kg had clonal expansion that ranked among the lowest. At doses 0.1 to 3.0 mg/kg, CD4+ and CD8+ clones expanded. Averaging showed that CD8+ T cells had more expanded clones than CD4+ did.

The input for sequencing was CD4+ or CD8+ T cells sorted from blood, taken in a trial of the OX40 agonist ivuxolimab. The clonotype comes from an adult with an advanced solid tumor such as melanoma, head and neck, liver or kidney cancer.

As DNA, the CDR3 is TGTGCCAGCAGTGATATTGGACAGGGGACGTATCAGCCCCAGCATTTT. Its translation is CASSDIGQGTYQPQHF. The chain uses TRBV6-1 and TRBJ1-5; 9 bases fit TRBD1. This CDR3 has 16 amino acids. Trimming took 3 bases from V and 5 from J; bases not matched to a gene: 8. Germline lookup yields CDR1 MNHNS and CDR2 SASEGT.